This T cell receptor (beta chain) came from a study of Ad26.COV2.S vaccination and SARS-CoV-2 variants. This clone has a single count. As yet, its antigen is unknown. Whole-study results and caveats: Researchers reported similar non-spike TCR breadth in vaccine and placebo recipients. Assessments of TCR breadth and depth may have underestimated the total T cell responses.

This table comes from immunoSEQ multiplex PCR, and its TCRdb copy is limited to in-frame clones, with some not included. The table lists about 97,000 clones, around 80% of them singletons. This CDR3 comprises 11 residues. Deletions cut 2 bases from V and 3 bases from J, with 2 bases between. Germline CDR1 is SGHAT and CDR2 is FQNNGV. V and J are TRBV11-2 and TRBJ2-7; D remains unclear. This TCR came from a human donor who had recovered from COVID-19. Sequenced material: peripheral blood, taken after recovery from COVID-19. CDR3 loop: CASSLLYEQYF. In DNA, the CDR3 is TGTGCCAGCAGCTTACTCTACGAGCAGTACTTC. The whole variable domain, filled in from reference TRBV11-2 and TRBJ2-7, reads EAGVAQSPRYKIIEKRQSVAFWCNPISGHATLYWYQQILGQGPKLLIQFQNNGVVDDSQLPKDRFSAERLKGVDSTLKIQPAKLEDSAVYLCASSLLYEQYFGPGTRLTVT.